These 31 T cell receptor beta chains were all obtained from the same sample, sequenced in a study of blood T cell repertoires in COVID-19. Generated by immunoSEQ multiplex PCR, the TCRdb table keeps only in-frame clones and is missing some. The repertoire holds about 290,000 clones, with approximately 91% as singletons. The sequencing input was PBMCs or T cells enriched from blood (not recorded which). All receptors come from a woman aged 40 to 50 who had recovered from COVID-19.

The chain recombines TRBV12-5 with TRBJ1-1, with 9 bases identical to TRBD1. From germline, CDR1 is LGHNT and CDR2 FRNRAP. The CDR3 length is 13 residues. V gave up 7 bases and J gave up 4 bases; unmatched junction bases: 4. The CDR3: CASVRTGATEAFF. DNA of the CDR3: TGTGCTAGTGTCCGGACAGGGGCCACTGAAGCTTTCTTT. Supplemented by reference TRBV12-5 and TRBJ1-1, the full variable domain reads DARVTQTPRHKVTEMGQEVTMRCQPILGHNTVFWYRQTMMQGLELLAYFRNRAPLDDSGMPKDRFSAEMPDATLATLKIQPSEPRDSAVYFCASVRTGATEAFFGQGTRLTVV.

V gene TRBV29-1 combines with J gene TRBJ2-6, with D unclear. Deletions cut 4 bases from V and 2 bases from J, with 12 bases between. CDR3 size: 15 residues. Germline-derived CDR1 and CDR2 are SQVTM and ANQGSEA. CDR3 in DNA: TGCAGCGTTGGAGTCATGAATACTGGGGCCAACGTCCTGACTTTC. This sequence encodes CSVGVMNTGANVLTF. Full variable domain (outside the CDR3, taken from reference TRBV29-1 and TRBJ2-6): SAVISQKPSRDICQRGTSLTIQCQVDSQVTMMFWYRQQPGQSLTLIATANQGSEATYESGFVIDKFPISRPNLTFSTLTVSNMSPEDSSIYLCSVGVMNTGANVLTFGAGSRLTVL.

The chain couples TRBV29-1 to TRBJ1-1, with a tentative D call TRBD1 (5 bases). The CDR3 sequence is 12 residues long. Trimming took off 3 bases at V and 10 bases at J, with 15 bases between the two ends. The germline V gene has CDR1 SQVTM and CDR2 ANQGSEA. Here the CDR3 reads CSVEGQTLGAFF. The CDR3 DNA is TGCAGCGTTGAGGGGCAGACTTTGGGAGCTTTCTTT.

The chain recombines TRBV2 with TRBJ2-3; TRBD1 agrees at 10 bases. V was clipped by 7 bases and J by 5 bases; unmatched bases: 12. The CDR3 has 16 residues. Germline CDR1 is SNHLY and CDR2 is FYNNEI. CDR3 in amino acids: CASISDGTGAIDTQYF. The CDR3 DNA reads as TGTGCCAGCATCTCTGATGGGACAGGGGCGATAGATACGCAGTATTTT.

The genes are TRBV2 and TRBJ1-4; 9 bases fit TRBD1. Trimming removed 7 bases from V and 7 bases from J; junction bases left unmatched: 22. This CDR3 contains 19 residues. The germline V gene encodes CDR1 SNHLY and CDR2 FYNNEI. CDR3 loop: CASTTLLTRDREEPEKLFF. The CDR3 DNA reads TGTGCCAGCACTACTCTACTCACTCGGGACAGGGAAGAACCTGAAAAACTGTTTTTT. Full variable domain (remainder filled in from reference TRBV2 and TRBJ1-4): EPEVTQTPSHQVTQMGQEVILRCVPISNHLYFYWYRQILGQKVEFLVSFYNNEISEKSEIFDDQFSVERPDGSNFTLKIRSTKLEDSAMYFCASTTLLTRDREEPEKLFFGSGTQLSVL.

The chain carries TRBV2 and TRBJ2-7, with TRBD2 matching 10 bases. Germline assignment: CDR1 SNHLY and CDR2 FYNNEI. J lost 0 bases, V lost 5 bases, and 13 bases had no gene match. This CDR3 spans 18 amino acids. The chain's CDR3 is CASSPHAQLAGVSYEQYF. CDR3 in DNA: TGTGCCAGCAGTCCTCACGCGCAGCTAGCGGGGGTCTCCTACGAGCAGTACTTC.

The chain links TRBV19 to TRBJ1-6; 8 nucleotides line up with TRBD1. V lost 8 bases and J lost 7; bases outside the gene matches: 4. The CDR3 length is 13 residues. The germline CDR1 and CDR2 sequences are LNHDA and SQIVND (reference sequence). The CDR3 reads CASDDRGNSPLHF. DNA for the CDR3: TGTGCCAGTGACGACAGGGGAAATTCACCCCTCCACTTT.

The rearrangement joins TRBV27 to TRBJ1-6, with 9 bases matching TRBD1. From germline, CDR1 is MNHEY and CDR2 SMNVEV (reference sequence). V dropped 6 bases and J dropped 11; count of bases not matched to a gene: 14. The CDR3 length is 16 residues. The CDR3 here is CASRTAGQGDLTPLHF. The CDR3 nucleotides read TGTGCCAGCAGAACCGCGGGACAGGGTGATCTTACACCCCTCCACTTT.

The gene calls are TRBV9 and TRBJ1-3; D possibly corresponds to TRBD1 (5 bases). Trimming stripped 1 base from V and 0 bases from J, with 14 bases between. The CDR3 extends over 17 amino acids. Looked up from germline, CDR1 is SGDLS and CDR2 is YYNGEE. The CDR3 DNA sequence: TGTGCCAGCAGCGTACAGGGCACCCCTTACTCTGGAAACACCATATATTTT. It is translated as CASSVQGTPYSGNTIYF.

A note on this clone: The same CDR3 arises from other DNA sequences in this sample as well. J is TRBJ2-7 and V is TRBV10-3, with D tentatively TRBD1 (6 bases). The CDR3 runs 14 residues. The germline V and J ends were trimmed by 3 bases and 2 bases, with 11 bases remaining between them. CDR1 and CDR2 from the germline V gene are ENHRY and SYGVKD. This CDR3 is CAISESTGTYEQYF. CDR3 bases: TGTGCCATCAGTGAATCGACAGGCACCTACGAGCAGTACTTC.

V and J are TRBV3-1 (or the pseudogene TRBV3-2) and TRBJ1-2; no definite D call. CDR1 LGHDT and CDR2 YNNKEL come from the germline V gene (reference sequence). Trimming took off 2 bases at V and 4 bases at J, with 8 bases between the two ends. This CDR3 comprises 13 residues. This CDR3 reads CASSQNSPYGYTF. The DNA of the CDR3 is TGTGCCAGCAGCCAAAACAGCCCCTATGGCTACACCTTC.

V is TRBV27 and J is TRBJ1-5; D unclear. Germline V gene sequence: CDR1 MNHEY, CDR2 SMNVEV (reference sequence). The V gene lost 2 bases and the J gene lost 2 bases, with 13 bases spanning the gap. CDR3 length: 16 residues. The CDR3 is CASSLIGQSGNQPQHF. CDR3 coding DNA: TGTGCCAGCAGTTTAATTGGGCAGTCAGGCAATCAGCCCCAGCATTTT.

The V and J genes are TRBV7-9 and TRBJ1-2; TRBD1 agrees at 11 bases. The CDR3 loop spans 14 amino acids. CDR1 SEHNR and CDR2 FQNEAQ come from the germline V gene (reference sequence). After removal of 1 base from V and 7 bases from J, the junction contained 2 bases not matched to a gene. The CDR3 reads CASSLGTGGRGYTF. DNA of the CDR3: TGTGCCAGCAGCTTAGGGACAGGGGGCCGTGGCTACACCTTC.

This chain connects TRBV18 to TRBJ2-3; TRBD1 agrees at 8 bases. The J segment lost 3 bases and the V segment lost 4 bases, leaving 12 bases of the junction unmatched. The CDR3 has 17 residues. Germline V gene lookup returns CDR1 KGHSH and CDR2 LQKENI. CDR3 in DNA: TGTGCCAGCTCACTCTCCCGGACAGGGAGAAGGACAGATACGCAGTATTTT. The encoded protein is CASSLSRTGRRTDTQYF.

The CDR3 reads CASSVDRRDYGYTF. DNA of the CDR3: TGTGCCAGCAGTGTAGACCGGCGGGACTATGGCTACACCTTC. The chain couples TRBV2 to TRBJ1-2; D is unresolved. Germline V gene sequence: CDR1 SNHLY, CDR2 FYNNEI. The CDR3 consists of 14 residues. V lost 4 bases to trimming and J lost 3 bases, with 12 bases between them.

The chain carries TRBV12-5 and TRBJ2-1, with D possibly TRBD2 on 6 matching bases. Germline V gives CDR1 LGHNT, CDR2 FRNRAP. V was trimmed by 0 bases and J by 7 bases, leaving 28 bases between them. There are 20 residues in the CDR3. The chain's CDR3 is CASGLVWVAVPSKPLNEQFF. CDR3 DNA sequence: TGTGCTAGTGGTTTGGTATGGGTAGCGGTACCGAGCAAACCCTTAAATGAGCAGTTCTTC. The full variable domain, completed using reference TRBV12-5 and TRBJ2-1, is DARVTQTPRHKVTEMGQEVTMRCQPILGHNTVFWYRQTMMQGLELLAYFRNRAPLDDSGMPKDRFSAEMPDATLATLKIQPSEPRDSAVYFCASGLVWVAVPSKPLNEQFFGPGTRLTVL.

V and J are TRBV5-6 and TRBJ2-1; 9 bases line up with TRBD2. V lost 3 bases to trimming and J lost 1 base; unmatched junction nucleotides: 2. This CDR3 has 15 amino acids. CDR1 and CDR2 (germline): SGHDT, YYEEEE. CDR3 region: CASSSRGGSYNEQFF. DNA for the CDR3: TGTGCCAGCAGCTCGCGGGGGGGATCCTACAATGAGCAGTTCTTC.

This chain links TRBV15 with TRBJ1-3; no definite D call. The CDR3 spans 17 residues. Trimming removed 0 bases at V and 0 bases at J, with 12 bases between. Germline-derived CDR1 and CDR2 are LNHNV and YYDKDF (reference sequence). This chain's CDR3 is CATSRDVRVSSGNTIYF. The CDR3 DNA is TGTGCCACCAGCAGAGATGTCCGGGTGAGCTCTGGAAACACCATATATTTT.

V is TRBV12-5 and J is TRBJ2-5; D perhaps matches TRBD2 (6 bases). The ends were cut back, 3 bases at V and 3 bases at J, with 14 bases in the middle. Germline-derived CDR1 and CDR2 are LGHNT and FRNRAP. The CDR3 has 15 amino acids. This CDR3 reads CASGFGGNIKETQYF. CDR3 DNA: TGTGCTAGTGGTTTTGGCGGGAATATTAAAGAGACCCAGTACTTC.

This chain uses TRBV3-1 (or the pseudogene TRBV3-2) with TRBJ2-5; 11 bases fit TRBD2. This CDR3 is 17 amino acids long. Germline lookup yields CDR1 LGHDT and CDR2 YNNKEL (reference sequence). Unmatched junction bases numbered 7, after V lost 4 bases and J lost 0 bases. The DNA of the CDR3 is TGTGCCAGCAGCCTCGCTACTAGCGGGGGCCACCAAGAGACCCAGTACTTC. Residues: CASSLATSGGHQETQYF.

CDR3 DNA: TGCGCCAGCAGCCCATGGACAGGGATTAACGGCGAGCAGTACTTC. This codes for CASSPWTGINGEQYF. The rearrangement links TRBV5-1 to TRBJ2-7; 8 bases match TRBD1. Germline CDR1 reads SGHRS; CDR2 reads YFSETQ. J was trimmed by 6 bases and V by 4 bases; bases with no gene match: 12. CDR3 length: 15 amino acids.

CDR3 in amino acids: CASSVRPIRRGPYNEQFF. The CDR3 coding sequence is TGTGCCAGCAGCGTCCGCCCCATACGGCGGGGACCCTACAATGAGCAGTTCTTC. This rearrangement joins TRBV9 to TRBJ2-1, with D possibly matching TRBD2 (6 bases). Germline CDR1 SGDLS, CDR2 YYNGEE. CDR3 length equals 18 residues. V lost 2 bases, J lost 2 bases, and 20 bases lay in between.

This sequence joins TRBV5-1 and TRBJ2-5, with D possibly matching TRBD2 (5 bases). The germline V gene encodes CDR1 SGHRS and CDR2 YFSETQ. V was trimmed by 4 bases and J by 5 bases, leaving 18 bases between them. This CDR3 is built from 15 residues. The CDR3 DNA reads TGCGCCAGCAGCCAGACCCCCACTAGTGAGGAGACCCAGTACTTC. Protein product: CASSQTPTSEETQYF.

V gene TRBV6-1 combines with J gene TRBJ1-2; weak D call: TRBD1 (6 bases). The CDR3 consists of 15 residues. CDR1 is MNHNS and CDR2 is SASEGT in the germline V gene. The V end lost 3 bases, the J end lost 0 bases, and 11 bases lay between the germline ends. The CDR3 nucleotides read TGTGCCAGCAGTGATCAACAGGGAGCTAACTATGGCTACACCTTC. As protein: CASSDQQGANYGYTF.

For the CDR3, the DNA is TGTGCCAGCTCACCTAATACCGCGAGGGAGCAGTACTTC. This sequence encodes CASSPNTAREQYF. V gene TRBV18 combines with J gene TRBJ2-7; no clear D gene. This CDR3 region has 13 residues. V was shortened by 3 bases and J by 7 bases, with 13 bases between the two germline ends. Germline CDR1 reads KGHSH; CDR2 reads LQKENI.

The rearrangement joins TRBV19 to TRBJ2-2; D may be TRBD2 (6 bases). CDR1 LNHDA and CDR2 SQIVND come from the germline V gene (reference sequence). The CDR3 contains 15 residues. Trimming took off 6 bases at V and 6 bases at J, with 17 bases between the two ends. The CDR3 DNA is TGTGCCAGTAGCCGAACGGGACTCTCAGCCGGGGAGCTGTTTTTT. This translates into CASSRTGLSAGELFF.

The genes are TRBV28 and TRBJ1-1; perhaps TRBD1 as D (5 bases). The germline V gene encodes CDR1 MDHEN and CDR2 SYDVKM. The CDR3 length is 14 residues. Trimming pared 5 bases from V and 3 bases from J, leaving 13 bases between. DNA for the CDR3: TGTGCCAGCAGTGGTGCGGGACTGGACACTGAAGCTTTCTTT. Translation: CASSGAGLDTEAFF.

The chain recombines TRBV5-8 with TRBJ2-5, with 9 bases identical to TRBD1. The CDR3 totals 16 residues. The germline V gene has CDR1 SGHTS and CDR2 YDEGEE. Unmatched junction bases numbered 13, after V lost 4 bases and J lost 6 bases. The CDR3 region has the DNA TGTGCCAGCAGCGAAGCGAGGACAGGGGAAGGGAAGACCCAGTACTTC. Its protein is CASSEARTGEGKTQYF. The full variable domain, rest sourced from reference TRBV5-8 and TRBJ2-5, is EAGVTQSPTHLIKTRGQQATLRCSPISGHTSVYWYQQALGLGLQFLLWYDEGEERNRGNFPPRFSGRQFPNYSSELNVNALELEDSALYLCASSEARTGEGKTQYFGPGTRLLVL.

This clone came up once. The chain combines TRBV19 with TRBJ2-7; D gene uncertain. This CDR3 comprises 14 residues. Germline CDR1 LNHDA, CDR2 SQIVND (reference sequence). V lost 3 bases, J lost 3 bases, and 12 bases lay in between. The CDR3 protein is CASSMRYRDYEQYF. As DNA, the CDR3 is TGTGCCAGTAGTATGCGATACAGAGACTACGAGCAGTACTTC.

This chain connects TRBV29-1 to TRBJ2-2; 9 bases map to TRBD2. The CDR3 covers 14 residues. Germline lookup yields CDR1 SQVTM and CDR2 ANQGSEA. Unmatched junction bases numbered 9, after V lost 6 bases and J lost 7 bases. The CDR3 protein is CSVRGRAWDGELFF. CDR3 bases: TGCAGCGTACGCGGGAGGGCCTGGGACGGGGAGCTGTTTTTT.

The V and J genes are TRBV5-5 and TRBJ2-2; D gene ambiguous. Trimming pared 0 bases from V and 4 bases from J, leaving 7 bases between. The CDR3 extends over 14 amino acids. Looked up from germline, CDR1 is SGHKS and CDR2 is YYEKEE (reference sequence). CDR3: CASSLAQPTGELFF. CDR3 DNA: TGTGCCAGCAGCTTGGCACAGCCCACCGGGGAGCTGTTTTTT.